Listed here are 14 T cell receptor beta chains from one sample, sequenced in a study of molecular identifiers for immune sequencing clone quantification. TCRdb re-derived calls from the PCR reads in MiXCR, one entry per CDR3 protein. The table lists roughly 630,000 distinct CDR3 sequences, 25% of them singletons. Material for sequencing was naive CD8+ T cells from blood, with Jurkat cell RNA spiked in. The subset here: FACS-sorted CD8+CD4-CCR7+CD45RA+ naive T cells. These receptors came from a human donor in good health. Some libraries in this study had Jurkat cell RNA spiked in.

On this clonotype itself: At one end, the junction sequence differs from germline, possibly due to a read error. The chain joins TRBV20-1 to TRBJ1-6; D is possibly TRBD1 (6 bases). This CDR3 has 14 amino acids. Germline CDR1 and CDR2: DFQATT and SNEGSKA (reference sequence). The CDR3 nucleotides are TGCAGTGCACTAAGGACAGCCCGAAATTCCCCCCTCCCCTTT. Translated, it gives CSALRTARNSPLPF.

This chain links TRBV6-2 or TRBV6-3 with TRBJ2-7, with TRBD2 as a possible D gene (5 bases). Trimming left V 1 base short and J 0 bases short, with 7 bases between. The CDR3 runs to 14 residues. Looked up from germline, CDR1 is MNHEY and CDR2 is SVGEGT. As DNA, the CDR3 is TGTGCCAGCAGTTACTTGGACTCCTCCTACGAGCAGTACTTC. Translating it yields CASSYLDSSYEQYF.

This clonotype came up a few times. The chain joins TRBV10-3 to TRBJ2-1, with 7 bases identical to TRBD1. The V and J ends lost 4 bases and 12 bases, in that order; junction bases with no gene match: 18. The CDR3 loop spans 16 amino acids. Germline V gene data show CDR1 as ENHRY and CDR2 as SYGVKD. In DNA form, the CDR3 reads TGTGCCATCAGTGCGATATCGGGACAGCGGACCCCTGGGCAGTTCTTC. Protein: CAISAISGQRTPGQFF.

Points on this clonotype: A read error is possible here, since a much larger clone lies one base away. The chain combines TRBV10-3 with TRBJ2-5, with 7 bases lining up with TRBD2. CDR1 ENHRY and CDR2 SYGVKD come from the germline V gene. The CDR3 loop spans 15 amino acids. The CDR3 DNA follows: TGTGCCATCAGTGAGTTCGGGACTAATCAAGAGACCCGGTACTTC. Protein product: CAISEFGTNQETRYF.

Concerning this clonotype itself: Just one base apart from a much larger clone, this may be a read error. This chain links TRBV28 with TRBJ2-7, with 9 nucleotides matching TRBD1. Germline V CDR1 and CDR2: MDHEN, SYDVKM. The CDR3 runs to 14 residues. In DNA, the CDR3 is TGTGCCAGCAGTTTTCGGGGACAGGGCTCCGAGCAGCACTTC. It encodes CASSFRGQGSEQHF.

A few counts support this clonotype. V gene TRBV4-1 combines with J gene TRBJ1-1; a weak D match, TRBD1 (5 bases). The germline V gene has CDR1 MGHRA and CDR2 YSYEKL. The CDR3 extends over 13 amino acids. The V and J ends lost 1 base and 5 bases respectively, with 8 bases between them. Written as DNA, the CDR3 is TGCGCCAGCAGCCAAGGACAGTTTACTGAAGCTTTCTTT. It translates to CASSQGQFTEAFF.

This clonotype was observed a few times. This chain joins TRBV2 and TRBJ2-1, with 7 bases fitting TRBD2. Germline lookup yields CDR1 SNHLY and CDR2 FYNNEI. The CDR3 has 14 residues. V was pared by 7 bases and J by 5 bases, with 8 bases of the junction left unmatched. CDR3 sequence: CASMRLAANNEQFF. For the CDR3, the DNA is TGTGCCAGCATGAGGCTAGCGGCAAACAATGAGCAGTTCTTC.

Ten or more counts support this clonotype. V and J are TRBV12-3 or TRBV12-4 and TRBJ2-3; TRBD2 might be the D (5 bases). The CDR3 contains 13 residues. Trimming stripped 7 bases from V and 0 bases from J, with 8 bases between. CDR3 DNA sequence: TGTGCCAGCACAGCGGCTAGCACAGATACGCAGTATTTT. Protein sequence: CASTAASTDTQYF.

On this clonotype: A single base separates this from a much larger clone, so it may be a read error. The gene calls are TRBV4-1 and TRBJ2-7; D gene ambiguous. CDR1 is MGHRA and CDR2 is YSYEKL in the germline V gene. The V end lost 1 base, the J end lost 9 bases, and 13 bases lay between the germline ends. The CDR3 contains 13 residues. The CDR3 spells CASSQAASIVQYF. The DNA of the CDR3 is TGCGCCAGCAGCCAAGCCGCTAGTATCGTGCAGTACTTC.

Turning to this clonotype: A much larger clone sits a single nucleotide away, making a read error possible. This rearrangement joins TRBV9 to TRBJ2-1; 7 positions match TRBD2. CDR1 SGDLS and CDR2 YYNGEE come from the germline V gene. The CDR3 has 15 residues. The CDR3 nucleotides are TGTGCCAGCAGGGTAGGCCTAGCGGATAACAATGAGCAGTTCTTC. Amino acids: CASRVGLADNNEQFF.

The rearrangement joins TRBV13 to TRBJ1-1; maybe TRBD1 (5 bases). The CDR3 runs 17 residues. V was shortened by 5 bases and J by 4 bases, with 23 bases between the two germline ends. Germline V lookup: CDR1 PRHDT, CDR2 FYEKMQ (reference sequence). The CDR3 protein is CASSPGASGALSTEAFF. CDR3 DNA: TGTGCCAGCAGCCCCGGAGCGAGTGGGGCCCTGAGCACTGAAGCTTTCTTT.

This clonotype was observed many times. V and J are TRBV24-1 and TRBJ2-1; TRBD2 matches at 7 bases. This CDR3 is built from 13 residues. Trimming removed 8 bases from V and 5 bases from J; junction bases left unmatched: 5. The germline V gene has CDR1 KGHDR and CDR2 SFDVKD. The CDR3 coding sequence is TGTGCCACCACGGCGGGAGTAAACAATGAGCAGTTCTTC. Translating it yields CATTAGVNNEQFF.

Turning to this clonotype: One junction end disagrees with the germline gene, perhaps due to a read error. V and J are TRBV6-2 or TRBV6-3 and TRBJ1-5, with D perhaps matching TRBD1 (5 bases). CDR1 MNHEY and CDR2 SVGEGT come from the germline V gene. The CDR3 extends over 13 amino acids. The CDR3 nucleotides are TGTGCCAGCAGTAACTCGGGGGGTCAGCCCCAGCATTTT. Translated, it gives CASSNSGGQPQHF.

Concerning this clonotype: A read error may be the cause here, since a much bigger clone is one base away. The V call is TRBV7-9, the J call TRBJ2-2, with 7 bases aligning to TRBD1. Per the germline V gene, CDR1 is SEHNR and CDR2 is FQNEAQ (reference sequence). V lost 4 bases, J lost 6 bases, and 11 bases stayed unmatched. The CDR3 has 16 residues. CDR3 residues: CASSSSGTEGPGELFF. DNA of the CDR3: TGTGCCAGCAGCTCCTCCGGGACAGAGGGCCCCGGGGAGCTGTTTTTT.